This T cell receptor beta chain was identified during a study of blood T cell repertoires in COVID-19. Seattle's cohort entered during active infection and was followed longitudinally. The CDR3 totals 15 residues. Germline CDR1 and CDR2: SGHRS and YFSETQ. V lost 3 bases, J lost 1 base, and 5 bases stayed unmatched. TCRdb's copy holds only in-frame clones and misses some; the assay was immunoSEQ multiplex PCR. The sample contains fewer than 350,000 clones, 87% of which appear only once. The sequence derives from a man aged 30 to 45 with COVID-19, enrolled during active disease. Sequencing was carried out using peripheral blood. The chain recombines TRBV5-1 with TRBJ2-5; 8 positions agree with TRBD1. CDR3 in DNA: TGCGCCAGCAGCTATTCAGGACAGGGCCAAGAGACCCAGTACTTC. Encoded protein: CASSYSGQGQETQYF.